This T cell receptor beta chain derives from a study of PD-L1 blockade in urothelial cancer. As for the study in general: At 6 weeks and at 3 weeks (second dose) after treatment start, blood was analyzed. Reported median T cell count for blood samples was around 140,000.

This clone was counted a few times. Per the germline V gene, CDR1 is MGHRA and CDR2 is YSYEKL. Unmatched junction bases numbered 5, after V lost 1 base and J lost 6 bases. The CDR3 is 14 residues long. This table comes from immunoSEQ multiplex PCR, and its TCRdb copy is limited to in-frame clones, with some not included. The sample has fewer than 45,000 clones, roughly four fifths seen once; the top ten hold about 6.8%. Stated time point: pretreatment peripheral blood. Patients' urothelial carcinoma was locally advanced or metastatic. Here the sequenced sample was PBMCs, taken around atezolizumab (anti-PD-L1) treatment. J is TRBJ1-1 and V is TRBV4-1; 7 bases match TRBD1. The clonotype comes from a man in his sixties with urothelial cancer. The CDR3 DNA reads as TGCGCCAGCAGCCAAGCGAACAGGGGATCTGAAGCTTTCTTT. The encoded protein is CASSQANRGSEAFF.